Each of the 10 T cell receptor beta chains below was sequenced from the same sample in a study of blood T cell repertoires in COVID-19. Some clones are missing from TCRdb's copy, which holds only in-frame ones; the method was immunoSEQ multiplex PCR. The table lists around 57,000 clones, around 87% of them singletons. The sample was peripheral blood. These receptors originate from a man aged 45-65 years with active COVID-19.

The rearrangement joins TRBV5-5 to TRBJ2-4, with D maybe TRBD1 (6 bases). Germline values: CDR1 SGHKS, CDR2 YYEKEE (reference sequence). The CDR3 has 17 amino acids. V lost 2 bases, J lost 2 bases, and 17 bases lay in between. CDR3: CASSFLGLGAPKNIQYF. DNA of the CDR3: TGTGCCAGCAGCTTCCTAGGGTTGGGGGCCCCCAAAAACATTCAGTACTTC.

The rearrangement uses TRBV4-3 and TRBJ2-1; 11 nucleotides agree with TRBD2. CDR1 and CDR2 from the germline V gene are LGHNA and YSLEER. CDR3 length: 17 residues. V was pared by 0 bases and J by 0 bases, with 1 base of the junction left unmatched. The CDR3 DNA is TGCGCCAGCAGCCAAGACCTAGCGGGAGGCTCCTACAATGAGCAGTTCTTC. Its translation: CASSQDLAGGSYNEQFF.

This sequence joins TRBV5-1 and TRBJ2-2; 11 bases align to TRBD2. The CDR3 totals 16 residues. Germline CDR1 is SGHRS and CDR2 is YFSETQ. Losses at the gene ends were 3 bases for V and 1 base for J; bases not matched to a gene: 2. The CDR3, as DNA: TGCGCCAGCAGCTCCACTAGCGGGGGGAACACCGGGGAGCTGTTTTTT. It encodes CASSSTSGGNTGELFF. Looking up the rest from reference TRBV5-1 and TRBJ2-2 gives the full variable domain: KAGVTQTPRYLIKTRGQQVTLSCSPISGHRSVSWYQQTPGQGLQFLFEYFSETQRNKGNFPGRFSGRQFSNSRSEMNVSTLELGDSALYLCASSSTSGGNTGELFFGEGSRLTVL.

The V and J genes are TRBV5-1 and TRBJ1-1; D is uncertain. CDR3 length equals 16 residues. Germline V gives CDR1 SGHRS, CDR2 YFSETQ. Trimming shortened V by 4 bases and J by 1 base, and 17 bases separated the two germline ends. The CDR3 DNA reads TGCGCCAGCAGCCTGGGGTTGTATGGGCCGAACACTGAAGCTTTCTTT. Protein: CASSLGLYGPNTEAFF.

The CDR3 loop is CASRTSGGEETQYF. The CDR3 DNA is TGCGCCAGCAGGACTAGCGGGGGGGAAGAGACCCAGTACTTC. The chain carries TRBV5-1 and TRBJ2-5, with 14 bases aligning to TRBD2. The CDR3 spans 14 residues. Germline trimming cut 5 bases from V and 3 bases from J; bases unmatched to any gene: 0. Germline loops: CDR1 SGHRS, CDR2 YFSETQ.

The chain has TRBV7-2 and TRBJ1-1; D gene uncertain. V shed 5 bases and J shed 10 bases, with 14 bases lying between them. CDR1 and CDR2 from the germline V gene are SGHTA and FQGNSA. This CDR3 contains 12 residues. CDR3 amino acids: CASSVGPIGAFF. The CDR3 DNA follows: TGTGCCAGCAGCGTGGGCCCCATAGGAGCTTTCTTT.

With regard to this clone: This CDR3 is also generated by other DNA sequences in the sample. This rearrangement joins TRBV9 to TRBJ1-2, with TRBD1 matching 9 bases. Germline V gene sequence: CDR1 SGDLS, CDR2 YYNGEE. V lost 2 bases to trimming and J lost 2 bases; unmatched junction nucleotides: 4. The CDR3 runs 15 residues. As DNA, the CDR3 is TGTGCCAGCAGCGTGGGACAGGGTGGAAACTATGGCTACACCTTC. Translated, it gives CASSVGQGGNYGYTF. The full variable domain, completed using reference TRBV9 and TRBJ1-2, is DSGVTQTPKHLITATGQRVTLRCSPRSGDLSVYWYQQSLDQGLQFLIQYYNGEERAKGNILERFSAQQFPDLHSELNLSSLELGDSALYFCASSVGQGGNYGYTFGSGTRLTVV.

The V gene is TRBV18, the J gene TRBJ1-2; maybe TRBD1 (5 bases). The CDR3 totals 14 residues. V was trimmed by 1 base and J by 4 bases, leaving 10 bases between them. CDR1 and CDR2 from the germline V gene are KGHSH and LQKENI. The CDR3 coding sequence is TGTGCCAGCTCACCACAGGGGCAAGGCTATGGCTACACCTTC. Protein: CASSPQGQGYGYTF.

The gene calls are TRBV28 and TRBJ2-7; 7 positions match TRBD1. Trimming at V came to 8 bases and at J to 7 bases, leaving 14 bases not matched to a gene. The CDR3 consists of 14 residues. Per the germline V gene, CDR1 is MDHEN and CDR2 is SYDVKM. The CDR3 spells CASWDSVPGLEQYF. The CDR3 DNA reads TGTGCCAGCTGGGACAGCGTGCCGGGATTGGAGCAGTACTTC.

Comments on this clone: Other nucleotide sequences from this sample produce the same CDR3. This chain links TRBV6-5 with TRBJ2-7, with D possibly being TRBD2 (5 bases). This CDR3 is built from 13 residues. Trimming shortened V by 0 bases and J by 7 bases, and 10 bases separated the two germline ends. The germline V gene encodes CDR1 MNHEY and CDR2 SVGAGI. CDR3: CASSYSRANEQYF. The CDR3 nucleotides are TGTGCCAGCAGTTACTCGAGGGCTAATGAGCAGTACTTC.